The source of this TCR beta chain is a study of monozygotic twins with inflammatory bowel disease. TCRdb reprocessed the 5' RACE reads and reports one entry per CDR3 protein, with no DNA. This sample contains 140,000 to 150,000 distinct CDR3 sequences. The CDR3 length is 16 residues. Sequenced material: blood. This TCR derives from a human donor with ulcerative colitis or Crohn's disease, or a healthy co-twin of an affected twin (not recorded which). This chain links TRBV23-1 with TRBJ2-7. TRBV23-1 is recorded as an ORF, its role being uncertain. The CDR3 sequence: CASSQFDVSYTYEQYF.